Here is one T cell receptor beta chain with its context. Assay: immunoSEQ multiplex PCR; the TCRdb copy retains only in-frame clones and omits some. The table records some 150,000 clones, roughly 88% of them present only once. The CDR3 totals 15 residues. V was cut by 6 bases and J by 0 bases, with 12 bases left in between. Germline assignment: CDR1 LGHNT and CDR2 FRNRAP. This specimen belongs to a study of T cell responses to AZD1222 COVID-19 vaccine. Sequenced here: peripheral blood, sampled on day 0 of AZD1222 vaccination. This receptor was identified in an adult in good health. The chain couples TRBV12-5 to TRBJ2-1; a possible D gene is TRBD2 (5 bases). DNA of the CDR3: TGTGCTAGTGGCCCGGACGGGAACTCCTACAATGAGCAGTTCTTC. This sequence encodes CASGPDGNSYNEQFF.